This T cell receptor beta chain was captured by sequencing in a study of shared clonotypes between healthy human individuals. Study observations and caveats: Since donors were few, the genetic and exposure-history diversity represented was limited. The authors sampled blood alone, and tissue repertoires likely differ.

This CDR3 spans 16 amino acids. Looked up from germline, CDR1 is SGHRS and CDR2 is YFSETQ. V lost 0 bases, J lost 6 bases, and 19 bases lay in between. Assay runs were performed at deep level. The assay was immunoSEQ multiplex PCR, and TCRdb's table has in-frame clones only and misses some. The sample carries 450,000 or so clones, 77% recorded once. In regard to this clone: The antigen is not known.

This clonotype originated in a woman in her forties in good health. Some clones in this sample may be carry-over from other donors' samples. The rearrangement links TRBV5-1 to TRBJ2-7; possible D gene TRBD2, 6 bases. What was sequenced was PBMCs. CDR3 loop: CASSLAAQPGDFEQYF. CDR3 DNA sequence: TGCGCCAGCAGCTTGGCGGCCCAGCCGGGGGACTTCGAGCAGTACTTC.